These 13 T cell receptor beta chains share one sample of origin, sequenced in a study of blood T cell repertoires in COVID-19. Only in-frame clones appear in the TCRdb table, and some are missing; sequencing was by immunoSEQ multiplex PCR. The sample lists a few hundred thousand clones, about 85% seen once, with 0.87% in the top ten. The material sequenced was peripheral blood. The receptor source for this set is a human donor with COVID-19, enrolled during active disease. The donor label of this sample is uncertain.

The chain combines TRBV4-3 with TRBJ1-2; 8 positions agree with TRBD1. CDR3 size: 16 residues. The germline CDR1 and CDR2 sequences are LGHNA and YSLEER. V lost 0 bases and J lost 2; bases outside the gene matches: 5. CDR3: CASSQDPGQGNYGYTF. The CDR3 nucleotides read TGCGCCAGCAGCCAAGATCCCGGACAGGGCAACTATGGCTACACCTTC.

The chain recombines TRBV7-2 with TRBJ1-2, with a tentative D call TRBD1 (6 bases). Germline-derived CDR1 and CDR2 are SGHTA and FQGNSA. V lost 3 bases, J lost 4 bases, and 15 bases lay in between. This CDR3 region has 15 residues. The CDR3 reads CASSLGAGPLYGYTF. The CDR3 DNA is TGTGCCAGCAGCTTGGGGGCAGGGCCCCTCTATGGCTACACCTTC.

V and J are TRBV28 and TRBJ1-1, with 8 bases identical to TRBD1. Germline V gene lookup returns CDR1 MDHEN and CDR2 SYDVKM. The CDR3 totals 16 residues. V gave up 4 bases and J gave up 3 bases; unmatched junction bases: 10. The CDR3 region is CASSSQGAGYYTEAFF. The CDR3 DNA follows: TGTGCCAGCAGTTCGCAGGGGGCAGGTTACTACACTGAAGCTTTCTTT.

This clone was recorded only once. The chain has TRBV7-2 and TRBJ2-1, with TRBD2 identical over 8 bases. The CDR3 covers 15 residues. Trimming took 2 bases from V and 10 from J; bases not matched to a gene: 10. The germline CDR1 and CDR2 sequences are SGHTA and FQGNSA. This chain's CDR3 is CASSLRFASGQEQFF. CDR3 nucleotides: TGTGCCAGCAGCTTACGGTTCGCTAGCGGGCAAGAGCAGTTCTTC.

This chain's CDR3 is CASSPPFPPTLNRGNTEAFF. The CDR3 DNA is TGCGCCAGCAGCCCCCCATTCCCCCCAACCCTAAACAGGGGAAACACTGAAGCTTTCTTT. This rearrangement joins TRBV10-2 to TRBJ1-1; 7 bases line up with TRBD1. The CDR3 is 20 amino acids. The germline CDR1 and CDR2 sequences are WSHSY and SAAADI. Unmatched junction bases numbered 24, after V lost 6 bases and J lost 2 bases.

This rearrangement joins TRBV19 to TRBJ2-5; 7 bases fit TRBD2. V lost 6 bases to trimming and J lost 4 bases; unmatched junction nucleotides: 11. The CDR3 is made up of 15 amino acids. Germline V gene data show CDR1 as LNHDA and CDR2 as SQIVND (reference sequence). The DNA of the CDR3 is TGTGCCAGTAGGCCGCGGGGAGGGGAAGGAGAGACCCAGTACTTC. Translation: CASRPRGGEGETQYF.

The J gene is TRBJ2-2, the V gene TRBV30, with 8 bases that match TRBD2. Trimming cost V 4 bases and J 1 base; bases outside gene matches: 2. The CDR3 covers 14 residues. The germline CDR1 and CDR2 sequences are GTSNPN and SVGIG (reference sequence). The CDR3 protein is CAWKTSGNTGELFF. CDR3 DNA sequence: TGTGCCTGGAAAACTAGCGGGAACACCGGGGAGCTGTTTTTT. The whole variable domain, remainder taken from reference TRBV30 and TRBJ2-2, is SQTIHQWPATLVQPVGSPLSLECTVEGTSNPNLYWYRQAAGRGLQLLFYSVGIGQISSEVPQNLSASRPQDRQFILSSKKLLLSDSGFYLCAWKTSGNTGELFFGEGSRLTVL.

The CDR3 coding sequence is TGTGCCAGCAGTGACCAGGGGATAAGAGAAGAAAAACTGTTTTTT. It specifies CASSDQGIREEKLFF. This sequence joins TRBV2 and TRBJ1-4; D perhaps matches TRBD1 (6 bases). Germline CDR1 and CDR2: SNHLY and FYNNEI. V lost 3 bases, J lost 8 bases, and 16 bases lay in between. The CDR3 loop spans 15 amino acids.

This chain joins TRBV6-5 and TRBJ2-7; the match to TRBD2 covers 8 bases. The length of the CDR3 is 14 residues. Unmatched junction bases numbered 7, after V lost 7 bases and J lost 2 bases. Germline CDR1 reads MNHEY; CDR2 reads SVGAGI. CDR3 residues: CASTGTSGPYEQYF. CDR3 DNA sequence: TGTGCCAGCACCGGAACTAGCGGACCCTACGAGCAGTACTTC.

This chain connects TRBV5-3 to TRBJ1-2, with D tentatively TRBD1 (5 bases). TRBV5-3 carries the ORF label, with uncertain function. The CDR3 is made up of 16 amino acids. The germline V and J ends were trimmed by 5 bases and 7 bases, with 24 bases remaining between them. CDR3 region: CARSHTDGGIMSGYTF. CDR3 bases: TGTGCCAGAAGTCACACCGACGGGGGAATAATGAGTGGCTACACCTTC.

This rearrangement joins TRBV5-6 to TRBJ2-5; 8 positions agree with TRBD1. This CDR3 contains 15 residues. The junction had 3 bases not matched to a gene; V was cut back by 1 base and J by 1 base. The germline V gene encodes CDR1 SGHDT and CDR2 YYEEEE. CDR3 loop: CASSLLTGVQETQYF. Written as DNA, the CDR3 is TGTGCCAGCAGCTTGTTGACAGGGGTCCAAGAGACCCAGTACTTC. The full variable domain, rest sourced from reference TRBV5-6 and TRBJ2-5, is DAGVTQSPTHLIKTRGQQVTLRCSPKSGHDTVSWYQQALGQGPQFIFQYYEEEERQRGNFPDRFSGHQFPNYSSELNVNALLLGDSALYLCASSLLTGVQETQYFGPGTRLLVL.

J is TRBJ2-6 and V is TRBV19, with D tentatively TRBD1 (6 bases). Germline lookup yields CDR1 LNHDA and CDR2 SQIVND (reference sequence). CDR3 length: 14 residues. CDR3 sequence (DNA): TGTGCAGCCGCGGACAGCTCTGGGGCCAACGTCCTGACTTTC. It translates to CAAADSSGANVLTF.

The V call is TRBV7-3, the J call TRBJ1-1; TRBD1 aligns across 8 bases. There are 12 residues in the CDR3. From germline, CDR1 is SGHTA and CDR2 FQGTGA. The ends lost 8 bases at V and 7 bases at J; junction bases unmatched: 6. CDR3 amino acids: CASGQGGGEAFF. CDR3 DNA sequence: TGTGCCAGCGGACAGGGTGGTGGTGAAGCTTTCTTT.